A single sample is the source of the 11 T cell receptor beta chains below, sequenced in a study of T cell changes during pregnancy in multiple sclerosis. Measured with immunoSEQ multiplex PCR; TCRdb has only the in-frame clones, and not every one. The sample contains 70,000 to 95,000 clones, under 95% of which appear only once. The sequenced sample was CD4+ T cells from peripheral blood mononuclear cells, obtained in the second trimester of pregnancy. The receptors come from a female donor with multiple sclerosis, enrolled in a pregnancy study.

The chain uses TRBV7-3 and TRBJ2-3; D is undetermined. This CDR3 is 13 amino acids long. Trimming removed 2 bases at V and 1 base at J, with 4 bases between. Germline V gene data show CDR1 as SGHTA and CDR2 as FQGTGA. CDR3 amino acids: CASSLPGTDTQYF. The CDR3 nucleotides are TGTGCCAGCAGCTTACCAGGCACAGATACGCAGTATTTT.

The CDR3 bases are TGCAGCGTTTATAGGACACGCGCTTGGGTCCCTGAAGCTTTCTTT. Amino acids: CSVYRTRAWVPEAFF. The chain couples TRBV29-1 to TRBJ1-1; TRBD1 might be the D (5 bases). Per germline, CDR1 SQVTM and CDR2 ANQGSEA. The ends were cut back, 5 bases at V and 6 bases at J, with 22 bases in the middle. The CDR3 loop spans 15 amino acids.

The chain employs TRBV29-1 and TRBJ1-1; TRBD1 might be the D (5 bases). The CDR3 consists of 12 residues. V lost 4 bases and J lost 4, with 10 bases in between. The germline CDR1 and CDR2 sequences are SQVTM and ANQGSEA. The CDR3 DNA reads TGCAGCGTTGTCACAGGAGTCACTGAAGCTTTCTTT. Translating gives CSVVTGVTEAFF.

This sequence joins TRBV19 and TRBJ2-1; 8 bases line up with TRBD2. The ends lost 6 bases at V and 2 bases at J; junction bases unmatched: 15. Germline V CDR1 and CDR2: LNHDA, SQIVND (reference sequence). The CDR3 loop spans 18 amino acids. The chain's CDR3 is CASRGGRDAGGPYNEQFF. DNA for the CDR3: TGTGCCAGTAGGGGGGGGAGGGATGCGGGGGGCCCCTACAATGAGCAGTTCTTC. Full variable domain (outside the CDR3, taken from reference TRBV19 and TRBJ2-1): DGGITQSPKYLFRKEGQNVTLSCEQNLNHDAMYWYRQDPGQGLRLIYYSQIVNDFQKGDIAEGYSVSREKKESFPLTVTSAQKNPTAFYLCASRGGRDAGGPYNEQFFGPGTRLTVL.

This clone was found a few times. V usage is TRBV5-1 and J usage is TRBJ1-1; D is unresolved. This CDR3 is built from 13 residues. Per germline, CDR1 SGHRS and CDR2 YFSETQ. Trimming cost V 0 bases and J 0 bases, with 3 bases left between them. CDR3 loop: CASSLVVNTEAFF. In nucleotides, the CDR3 is TGCGCCAGCAGCTTGGTAGTGAACACTGAAGCTTTCTTT.

This chain uses TRBV7-2 with TRBJ1-4; 9 bases agree with TRBD1. The germline gives CDR1 SGHTA, CDR2 FQGNSA. The CDR3 has 13 residues. Trimming at V came to 1 base and at J to 11 bases, leaving 2 bases not matched to a gene. CDR3 in amino acids: CASSLGTGVKLFF. CDR3 in DNA: TGTGCCAGCAGCTTAGGGACAGGGGTGAAACTGTTTTTT.

This clone has more than one count but fewer than ten. The chain links TRBV9 to TRBJ1-1; D might be TRBD1 (5 bases). Trimming stripped 0 bases from V and 6 bases from J, with 9 bases between. The length of the CDR3 is 13 residues. The V gene's germline CDR1 is SGDLS and CDR2 YYNGEE. CDR3 sequence (DNA): TGTGCCAGCAGCGTAGGGGCGGGGCCTGAAGCTTTCTTT. This translates into CASSVGAGPEAFF.

The CDR3 coding sequence is TGTGCCAGCAGTTACTCCCGGTCGGCAGATACGCAGTATTTT. Amino acid sequence: CASSYSRSADTQYF. V is TRBV6-5 and J is TRBJ2-3; no firm D call. The CDR3 covers 14 residues. The V gene's germline CDR1 is MNHEY and CDR2 SVGAGI. V dropped 0 bases and J dropped 4 bases, with 8 bases sitting between them.

The J gene is TRBJ1-2, the V gene TRBV5-4; TRBD1 agrees at 8 bases. This CDR3 spans 15 amino acids. J lost 4 bases, V lost 4 bases, and 9 bases had no gene match. The germline V gene has CDR1 SGHNT and CDR2 YYREEE (reference sequence). CDR3: CASSPAAQGAYGYTF. CDR3 nucleotides: TGTGCCAGCAGCCCTGCGGCCCAGGGGGCCTATGGCTACACCTTC.

The chain is built from TRBV19 and TRBJ2-7, with D possibly matching TRBD2 (6 bases). This CDR3 comprises 14 residues. V was clipped by 8 bases and J by 3 bases, with 17 bases between them. The germline V gene has CDR1 LNHDA and CDR2 SQIVND (reference sequence). Here the CDR3 reads CASRERVRDYEQYF. The CDR3 DNA reads as TGTGCCAGTCGAGAGCGGGTAAGGGACTACGAGCAGTACTTC.

As for this clone: Other DNA sequences of this sample code for an identical CDR3. V and J are TRBV9 and TRBJ2-3, with D tentatively TRBD2 (5 bases). The CDR3 spans 12 residues. Germline V CDR1 and CDR2: SGDLS, YYNGEE. The V gene lost 4 bases and the J gene lost 6 bases, with 9 bases spanning the gap. The CDR3 protein is CASSPRGDTQYF. DNA for the CDR3: TGTGCCAGCAGCCCTCGAGGGGATACGCAGTATTTT.